This record looks at one T cell receptor beta chain sequence and its context. As yet, its antigen is unknown. Sequencing used immunoSEQ multiplex PCR; TCRdb keeps in-frame clones, though not all of them. This sample has some 100,000 clones, with around nine tenths found just once. A roughly 120-subject validation cohort, separate from the approximately 670-subject first cohort, supplied the donors. Deletions cut 4 bases from V and 8 bases from J, with 11 bases between. The V gene's germline CDR1 is SGHAT and CDR2 FQNNGV. The length of the CDR3 is 12 residues. This sample was included in a study of cytomegalovirus exposure and HLA in healthy donors. Study conclusions and caveats: Rarity characterized most TCR sequences, yet some public TCRs appeared in many donors. Within the 130 or so validation repertoires, first-cohort TCR clusters tended to co-occur, according to a later analysis.

This TCR came from a woman under 30 in good health and CMV-seronegative. Sequenced: PBMCs. V and J are TRBV11-2 and TRBJ1-2, with D unclear. In nucleotides, the CDR3 is TGTGCCAGCAGCTCCCCCTCTTCCGGCTACACCTTC. Residues: CASSSPSSGYTF.